This T cell receptor beta chain was identified in a study of blood T cell repertoires in COVID-19 (dated by TCRdb to between 2020 and 2021). At the level of the whole study: Samples covering the acute and convalescent phases of COVID-19 were provided by collaborators in the United States, Italy and Spain. HLA class I and class II types, where available, came from metadata supplied by the sample provider rather than from assay-based typing. The material from the prospective study consisted of cDNA or gDNA derived from T cells, B-cell-depleted T cells, or PBMCs. A freely available public database, intended as a resource for researchers studying the immune response to SARS-CoV-2, is where the repertoires were released. The sample metadata nearly always contained a de-identified subject ID, COVID-19 status, age in years and sex. Samples came from the ongoing ImmuneRACE study (first 160 participants) plus 1,254 subjects from 6 global collaborators. Deeply sampled blood TCRbeta repertoires from subjects exposed to, actively infected with, or recovered from COVID-19 were included in the dataset. Study-level results and caveats: The amount of clinical and demographic metadata varied by source and participant and was provided uncurated.

TCRbeta CDR3 regions were amplified from genomic DNA by means of the immunoSEQ Assay, a bias-controlled multiplex PCR. Turning to the authors' computational methods: The number of nucleated cells in each sample was estimated from the amplification of reference gene primers within the assay. Sequence reads were collapsed and filtered to measure the absolute abundance of every unique TCRbeta CDR3 rearrangement. For each sample, productive Simpson clonality was calculated by taking the square root of Simpson's diversity index across productive rearrangements. Sourced from immuneACCESS, this table was stored by TCRdb with only in-frame sequences that have V and J called. A share of the clones is absent; for the studies checked, an unresolved V gene accounts for under half, and the remainder has no known explanation. The V and J calls and clone size were taken over from that table, and D and trimming were inferred from the DNA. Across this sample there are fewer than 400,000 clones, with roughly 90% seen only once. The top ten hold 1.8% of the sample.

One collaborating source in Seattle enrolled patients during active infection and followed them longitudinally through the course of disease. Whole blood was collected in K2EDTA tubes by collaborating institutions according to the institutions' own protocols. Collaborator samples were shipped for TCRbeta analysis as frozen whole blood, isolated PBMCs, or DNA extracted from either sample type. Deletion took 3 bases off V and 4 bases off J, with a span of 15 bases between the germline ends. CDR3 length: 14 amino acids, cysteine to phenylalanine. The only DNA kept is the CDR3, 42 bases in frame from the first base. According to the germline V gene (reference sequence), CDR1 reads GTSNPN and CDR2 reads SVGIG. Regarding this clone: It has no known antigen specificity. No much larger clone is present one base from it, and per-base qualities are unavailable.

Sequencing was done on a sample of peripheral blood. The sequence is built from TRBV30 and TRBJ1-2, and possibly TRBD1, on 6 matching bases. This receptor was obtained from a woman in her twenties or thirties with COVID-19, enrolled during active disease. The sequenced DNA is TGTGCCTGGAGGGCAGGGACACCACCCTATGGCTACACCTTC. It encodes CAWRAGTPPYGYTF.